This T cell receptor beta chain was profiled in a study of T-cell reconstitution after alpha-beta-depleted transplantation in children. Preparation of the TCRbeta library was carried out with unique molecular identifiers. From the PCR reads, TCRdb called clonotypes with MiXCR, one entry per CDR3 protein. The sample shows about 540,000 distinct CDR3 sequences, roughly 18% of them seen only once. CDR3 size: 14 residues. Germline CDR1 SGHRS, CDR2 YFSETQ. The V and J ends lost 3 bases and 3 bases, in that order; junction bases with no gene match: 5. The sample was PBMCs from the stem cell graft donor, taken from the stem cell graft. The clonotype was recovered from a human donor who donated a stem cell graft to a child with acute lymphoblastic leukemia. The chain joins TRBV5-1 to TRBJ1-2; 7 nucleotides match TRBD1. CDR3 protein: CASSSTGTDYGYTF. As DNA, the CDR3 is TGCGCCAGCAGCTCGACAGGGACCGACTATGGCTACACCTTC.